This T cell receptor (beta chain) was captured in a study of T cell changes during pregnancy in multiple sclerosis. This clone was counted only a few times. This CDR3 has 15 residues. V lost 2 bases to trimming and J lost 4 bases; unmatched junction nucleotides: 0. Germline V gene data show CDR1 as MRHNA and CDR2 as SNTAGT. Sequenced by immunoSEQ multiplex PCR; TCRdb stores in-frame clones only, minus some. The table includes about 100,000 clones, less than 95% detected once. This chain joins TRBV6-4 and TRBJ2-3, with 13 bases identical to TRBD2. The source is a female donor in good health, enrolled as a control in a pregnancy study. The source material was peripheral blood, sampled in the second trimester of pregnancy. CDR3 protein: CASSDTSGGADTQYF. In DNA, the CDR3 is TGTGCCAGCAGTGACACTAGCGGGGGGGCAGATACGCAGTATTTT.